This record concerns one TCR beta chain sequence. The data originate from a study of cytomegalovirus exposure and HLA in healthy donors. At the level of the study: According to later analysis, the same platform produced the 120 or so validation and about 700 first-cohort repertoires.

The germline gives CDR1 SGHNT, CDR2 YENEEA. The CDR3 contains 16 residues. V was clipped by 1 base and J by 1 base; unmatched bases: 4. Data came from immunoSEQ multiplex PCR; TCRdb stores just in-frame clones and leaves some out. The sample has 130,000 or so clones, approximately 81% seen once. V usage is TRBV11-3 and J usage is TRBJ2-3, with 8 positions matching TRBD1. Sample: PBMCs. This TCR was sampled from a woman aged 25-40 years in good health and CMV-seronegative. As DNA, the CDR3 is TGTGCCAGCAGCTTAGGAGGGGGACAGGGCACAGATACGCAGTATTTT. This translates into CASSLGGGQGTDTQYF.